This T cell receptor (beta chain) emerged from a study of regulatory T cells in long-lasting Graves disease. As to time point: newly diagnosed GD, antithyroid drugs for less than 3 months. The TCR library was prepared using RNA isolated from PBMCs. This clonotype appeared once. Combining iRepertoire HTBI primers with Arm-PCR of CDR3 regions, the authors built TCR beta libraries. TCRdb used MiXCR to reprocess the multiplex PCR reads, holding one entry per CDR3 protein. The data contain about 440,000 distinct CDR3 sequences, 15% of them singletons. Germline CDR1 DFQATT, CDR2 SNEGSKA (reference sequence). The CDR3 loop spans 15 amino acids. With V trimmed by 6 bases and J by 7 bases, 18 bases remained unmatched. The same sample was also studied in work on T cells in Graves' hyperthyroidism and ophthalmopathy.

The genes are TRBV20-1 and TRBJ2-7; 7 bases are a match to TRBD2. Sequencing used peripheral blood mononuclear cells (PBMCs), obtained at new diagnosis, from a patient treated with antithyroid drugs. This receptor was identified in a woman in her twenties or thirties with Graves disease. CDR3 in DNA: TGCAGTGCCCCATCGGCGGGAGTCTCCTACAATGAGCAGTACTTC. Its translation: CSAPSAGVSYNEQYF.